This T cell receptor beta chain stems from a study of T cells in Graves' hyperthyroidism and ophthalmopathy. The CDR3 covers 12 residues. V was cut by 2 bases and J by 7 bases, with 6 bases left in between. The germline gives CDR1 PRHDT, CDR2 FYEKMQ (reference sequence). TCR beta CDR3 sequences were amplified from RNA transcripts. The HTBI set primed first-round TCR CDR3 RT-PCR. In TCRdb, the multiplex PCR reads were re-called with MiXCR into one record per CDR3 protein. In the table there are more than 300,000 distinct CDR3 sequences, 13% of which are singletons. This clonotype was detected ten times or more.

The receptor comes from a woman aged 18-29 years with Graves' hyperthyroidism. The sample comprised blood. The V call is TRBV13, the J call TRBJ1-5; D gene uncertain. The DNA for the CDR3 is TGTGCCAGCAGCTTAAGGTCCCAGCCCCAGCATTTT. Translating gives CASSLRSQPQHF.